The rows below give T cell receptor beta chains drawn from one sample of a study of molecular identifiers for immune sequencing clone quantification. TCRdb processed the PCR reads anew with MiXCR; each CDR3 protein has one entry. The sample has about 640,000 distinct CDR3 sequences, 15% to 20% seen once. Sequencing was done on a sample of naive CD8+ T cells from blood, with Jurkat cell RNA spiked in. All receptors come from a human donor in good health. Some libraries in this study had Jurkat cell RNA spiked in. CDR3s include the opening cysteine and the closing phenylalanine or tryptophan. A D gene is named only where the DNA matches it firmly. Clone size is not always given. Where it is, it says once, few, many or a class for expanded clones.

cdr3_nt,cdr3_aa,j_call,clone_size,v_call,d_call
TGTGCCAGCAGTTCTTTTACCGGGGATACGCAGTATTTT,CASSSFTGDTQYF,TRBJ2-3,many,TRBV6-5,.
TGCGCCAGCAGCCAAGTAGGGCAAGGGGGTCAGCCCCAGCATTTT,CASSQVGQGGQPQHF,TRBJ1-5,many,TRBV4-1,.
TGTGCCAGCACCCACGGGGGGGGTGGCTACACCTTC,CASTHGGGGYTF,TRBJ1-2,many,TRBV28,.
TGCGCCAGCAGCTGGGGCGGGGACAGGGCAATCTACGAGCAGTACTTC,CASSWGGDRAIYEQYF,TRBJ2-7,.,TRBV5-1,TRBD1
TGTGCCTGGAGTGGGGCCAACGAGCAGTACTTC,CAWSGANEQYF,TRBJ2-7,many,TRBV30,.
TGTGCCATCAGTGACCCTACAGGGGTACTCTACAATGAGCAGTTCTTC,CAISDPTGVLYNEQFF,TRBJ2-1,few,TRBV10-3,TRBD1
TGCAGTGCCCACTCGGACAGTAGCCCCTACGAGCAGTACTTC,CSAHSDSSPYEQYF,TRBJ2-7,many,TRBV20-1,.
TGTGCCAGCAGCCCCGGGACAGGGGGCGTAGGTACGCAGTATTTT,CASSPGTGGVGTQYF,TRBJ2-3,.,TRBV11-2,TRBD1
TGTGCCAGCAGCCCGACACTTACTAATGAAAAACTGTTTTTT,CASSPTLTNEKLFF,TRBJ1-4,few,TRBV7-9,.
TGTGCCAGCAGCTTGTCAGAAAACTATGGCTACACCTTC,CASSLSENYGYTF,TRBJ1-2,.,TRBV5-8,.
TGTGCCAGCAGCCCTTGGGCGGGTCCGAGGGACACTGAAGCTTTCTTT,CASSPWAGPRDTEAFF,TRBJ1-1,many,TRBV5-6,.
TGCAGCGTTACTGAAAACACCGGGGAGCTGTTTTTT,CSVTENTGELFF,TRBJ2-2,.,TRBV29-1,.
TGTGCCAGCACTTCCAATCCGGGACAGGGCTACGAGCAGTACTTC,CASTSNPGQGYEQYF,TRBJ2-7,.,TRBV27,TRBD1
TGTGCCATCAGTGGATATGGGGGGGAAGACGAGCGGTACTTC,CAISGYGGEDERYF,TRBJ2-7,few,TRBV10-3,TRBD2
TGCGCCAGCAGCCAAGAGTTACAGGGGGCTTACGAGCAGTACTTC,CASSQELQGAYEQYF,TRBJ2-7,many,TRBV4-1,TRBD1
TGCGCCAGCAGCTTGGGAGGACGATTCTCAGAGCAGTACTTC,CASSLGGRFSEQYF,TRBJ2-7,many,TRBV5-1,.
TGTGCCAGCAGCTCCCGGGACAGAACCGACTACGAGCAGTACTTC,CASSSRDRTDYEQYF,TRBJ2-7,many,TRBV7-9,TRBD1
TGTGCCAGCAGCCAAGACTTGATAGAAGCTTTCTTT,CASSQDLIEAFF,TRBJ1-1,many,TRBV14,.
TGTGCCAGCAGCTTAAGACGGCGGATCCTAGGATCCTACAATGAGCAGTTCTTC,CASSLRRRILGSYNEQFF,TRBJ2-1,few,TRBV7-8,.
TGCAGTGCTAGAGTACGGGGGGGGAACACAGATACGCAGTATTTT,CSARVRGGNTDTQYF,TRBJ2-3,once,TRBV20-1,TRBD2
TGTGCCAGCAGTTTGGGACAGTCTATCTACGAGCAGTACTTC,CASSLGQSIYEQYF,TRBJ2-7,.,TRBV27,TRBD1
TGTGCCAGCAGCAGAGGGACTCCCGCCCCAGCTTTCTTT,CASSRGTPAPAFF,TRBJ1-1,.,TRBV13,.
TGTGCCAGCAGCTTAGCGGGAGATCTACTAGCTAGCGGGGCTATAGAGACCCAGTACTTC,CASSLAGDLLASGAIETQYF,TRBJ2-5,many,TRBV7-2,TRBD2
TGTGCCAGCACCCCCGCCGGACGGGCGAACACTGAAGCTTTCTTT,CASTPAGRANTEAFF,TRBJ1-1,many,TRBV7-2,.
TGTGCCAGCAGTTTCTACGCGAACACCGGGGAGCTGTTTTTT,CASSFYANTGELFF,TRBJ2-2,many,TRBV27,.
TGTGCCAGCAGTTCTGGCCAGGGAGTTGAAAAACTGTTTTTT,CASSSGQGVEKLFF,TRBJ1-4,many,TRBV12-3/TRBV12-4,.
TGCGCCAGCAGCTTGGGAGCGGGGGAGATGTACGAGCAGTACTTC,CASSLGAGEMYEQYF,TRBJ2-7,few,TRBV5-1,TRBD2
TGTGCCTGGAGTCCCTTTCTAGGAGGCCTCCTTGTCGCCCAGTACTTC,CAWSPFLGGLLVAQYF,TRBJ2-5,.,TRBV30,.
TGCGCCAGCAGCCAATTCATTAGATCCTACGAGCAGTACTTC,CASSQFIRSYEQYF,TRBJ2-7,many,TRBV4-3,.
TGTGCCAGCAGTTCTAACAGAGGCATGAACACTGAAGCTTTCTTT,CASSSNRGMNTEAFF,TRBJ1-1,many,TRBV7-6,.
TGCGCCGGCAGCCAAGATTTACAGGGGCGATCGGTCTATGGCTACACCTTC,CAGSQDLQGRSVYGYTF,TRBJ1-2,.,TRBV4-3,TRBD1
TGTGCCAGCAGCTTAATAGGAGGTCACCCCTCTTCAGGTACGCAGTATTTT,CASSLIGGHPSSGTQYF,TRBJ2-3,once,TRBV7-3,.
TGTGCCAGCAGCCAAGGTTGGGGACTAGCGGGAGAGCGGCTCACAGATACGCAGTATTTT,CASSQGWGLAGERLTDTQYF,TRBJ2-3,many,TRBV14,TRBD2
TGTGCCAGCAGCACACGGACAGGGGGAGTTACAGATACGCAGTATTTT,CASSTRTGGVTDTQYF,TRBJ2-3,few,TRBV7-9,TRBD1
TGCGCCAGCAGCCAAGATCTGGGACAGGGGGCATATGAGCAGTTCTTC,CASSQDLGQGAYEQFF,TRBJ2-1,few,TRBV4-3,TRBD1
TGCGCCAGCAGCCAGAGTACGGGGCCCTCCCGGACCAATGAGCAGTTCTTC,CASSQSTGPSRTNEQFF,TRBJ2-1,few,TRBV4-3,.
TGTGCCAGCAGCTTCGGACTAGTCTCAGGAGAGACCCAGTACTTC,CASSFGLVSGETQYF,TRBJ2-5,many,TRBV7-9,TRBD2
TGTGCCAGCAGTGGGCGGACTAGCGGGGGATCCTACGAGCAGTACTTC,CASSGRTSGGSYEQYF,TRBJ2-7,few,TRBV28,TRBD2
TGCGCCAGCAGCCAAGAAAAACAGGGATTAACGGATACGCAGTATTTT,CASSQEKQGLTDTQYF,TRBJ2-3,many,TRBV4-3,.
TGTGCCAGCAGCTTATTTGGTAGCGGGACCCAGTACTTC,CASSLFGSGTQYF,TRBJ2-5,many,TRBV13,.
TGTGCCAGCAGCGAAGCGGGAGTTTCGGGTGAGCAGTTCTTC,CASSEAGVSGEQFF,TRBJ2-1,few,TRBV9,TRBD2
TGTGCCAGCAGCCTGGGGGGGGCAAATGAGCAGTTCTTC,CASSLGGANEQFF,TRBJ2-1,many,TRBV7-9,.
TGTGCCAGCAGTTACTCCCCCCTTTTAGGGGGCGATTACGAGCAGTACTTC,CASSYSPLLGGDYEQYF,TRBJ2-7,few,TRBV6-6,TRBD1